This T cell receptor beta chain was observed in a study of identical twins. Findings and limits, study-wide: Weaker excess sharing between twins was seen in beta out-of-frame sequences. Compared with unrelated sharing, twin-shared out-of-frame alpha sequences had more low-probability sequences.

TCRdb reanalysed the 5' RACE reads using MiXCR and keeps one entry per CDR3 protein. The sample has a few hundred thousand distinct CDR3 sequences; about 8.3% are singletons. J lost 7 bases, V lost 4 bases, and 9 bases had no gene match. The germline V gene has CDR1 SGHTA and CDR2 FQGNSA. This CDR3 is built from 17 residues. Healthy Caucasians were all of the donors. A word on this clonotype: Antigen specificity is unknown.

The sample was also linked to a second study, of yellow fever vaccine responses in identical twins. From that study: Each twin's T cell response to the vaccine was reported to look partly convergent and partly personalized.

The clonotype comes from a woman in her late teens or twenties in good health. Material for sequencing was CD8+ T cells sorted from blood. The rearrangement links TRBV7-2 to TRBJ2-1; 14 bases fit TRBD2. CDR3 region: CASSSPTSGGVENEQFF. The CDR3 bases are TGTGCCAGCAGCTCTCCGACTAGCGGGGGGGTTGAAAATGAGCAGTTCTTC.